The 29 T cell receptor beta chains in this list originate from one sample, sequenced in a study of T cell responses to AZD1222 COVID-19 vaccine. Assay used: immunoSEQ multiplex PCR; TCRdb lists only in-frame clones, some missing. The sample holds around 180,000 clones; about 86% are singletons and the top ten take around 7.9%. This specimen was peripheral blood, taken on day 0 of AZD1222 vaccination. Source of these receptors: an adult in good health.

The chain links TRBV6-2 or TRBV6-3 to TRBJ2-7, with 13 bases matching TRBD2. The CDR3 spans 18 residues. The V gene's germline CDR1 is MNHEY and CDR2 SVGEGT. V gave up 0 bases and J gave up 7 bases; unmatched junction bases: 12. In DNA form, the CDR3 reads TGTGCCAGCAGTTACTCGATCACTAGCGGGGGGGCAGGGAAGGAGCAGTACTTC. It is translated as CASSYSITSGGAGKEQYF.

The rearrangement uses TRBV7-9 and TRBJ2-7, with D perhaps given as TRBD1 or TRBD2 (7 bases each). Germline V gene sequence: CDR1 SEHNR, CDR2 FQNEAQ (reference sequence). Trimming removed 5 bases at V and 3 bases at J, with 17 bases between. This CDR3 has 15 amino acids. CDR3 sequence (DNA): TGTGCCAGCAGCCCCAGGGGGGGTCCCCTCTACGAGCAGTACTTC. It codes for CASSPRGGPLYEQYF.

The CDR3 DNA follows: TGTGCCAGTGAGTCAGGGTCTGGAAACACCATATATTTT. Translation: CASESGSGNTIYF. The chain has TRBV19 and TRBJ1-3; perhaps TRBD1 as D (5 bases). CDR3 size: 13 residues. Germline V gene sequence: CDR1 LNHDA, CDR2 SQIVND (reference sequence). Trimming took 8 bases from V and 1 from J, leaving 9 bases between them.

V usage is TRBV7-9 and J usage is TRBJ2-7; D is perhaps TRBD1 (6 bases). CDR1 and CDR2 (germline): SEHNR, FQNEAQ (reference sequence). CDR3 size: 16 residues. V was trimmed by 5 bases and J by 1 base, leaving 18 bases between them. The CDR3 here is CASSLGTLGRSYEQYF. The CDR3 nucleotides are TGTGCCAGCAGCCTAGGGACACTGGGGCGATCCTACGAGCAGTACTTC.

The CDR3 here is CASRRDRDMVQPQHF. The CDR3 region has the DNA TGTGCCAGCAGGAGGGACAGGGATATGGTTCAGCCCCAGCATTTT. J is TRBJ1-5 and V is TRBV6-5; 9 bases agree with TRBD1. Trimming cost V 6 bases and J 6 bases; bases outside gene matches: 9. CDR1 is MNHEY and CDR2 is SVGAGI in the germline V gene. This CDR3 spans 15 amino acids.

The chain recombines TRBV5-8 with TRBJ2-1; TRBD2 agrees at 8 bases. V gave up 4 bases and J gave up 0 bases; unmatched junction bases: 3. The CDR3 sequence is 15 residues long. The V gene's germline CDR1 is SGHTS and CDR2 YDEGEE. CDR3 residues: CASSPRGASYNEQFF. CDR3 DNA sequence: TGTGCCAGCAGCCCGCGGGGGGCCTCCTACAATGAGCAGTTCTTC.

This clone was counted a single time. CDR3 sequence reads: CASSDYRASEAFF. The CDR3 DNA is TGTGCCAGCAGCGATTACAGGGCGAGTGAAGCTTTCTTT. V and J are TRBV9 and TRBJ1-1; TRBD1 is a possible D gene (6 bases). Germline CDR1 reads SGDLS; CDR2 reads YYNGEE. Trimming took 3 bases from V and 7 from J, leaving 13 bases between them. This CDR3 comprises 13 residues.

This clone was picked up a small number of times. The chain links TRBV11-3 to TRBJ2-2; 7 bases fit TRBD1. This CDR3 is 15 amino acids long. Germline CDR1 SGHNT, CDR2 YENEEA. J gave up 3 bases and V 1 base, and 2 bases lay outside the gene matches. CDR3 DNA sequence: TGTGCCAGCAGCTTAGCACAGGGGTACACCGGGGAGCTGTTTTTT. Translated: CASSLAQGYTGELFF.

This clone was seen just once. J is TRBJ1-1 and V is TRBV7-2; no clear D. Germline loops: CDR1 SGHTA, CDR2 FQGNSA. The CDR3 sequence is 12 residues long. Trimming took off 4 bases at V and 8 bases at J, with 11 bases between the two ends. DNA of the CDR3: TGTGCCAGCAGCTACCTGGGAGTGGAAGCTTTCTTT. This codes for CASSYLGVEAFF.

A few counts support this clone. The rearrangement joins TRBV27 to TRBJ2-6; D might be TRBD2 (5 bases). The CDR3 is made up of 17 amino acids. The germline CDR1 and CDR2 sequences are MNHEY and SMNVEV (reference sequence). V was pared by 5 bases and J by 5 bases, with 19 bases between. The CDR3 DNA reads TGTGCCAGCAGTCCATACTCCCACGGACTCTGGGCCAACGTCCTGACTTTC. Its protein product is CASSPYSHGLWANVLTF.

The chain employs TRBV5-6 and TRBJ1-5; 11 nucleotides agree with TRBD1. Trimming removed 4 bases from V and 7 bases from J; junction bases left unmatched: 4. Germline V gene sequence: CDR1 SGHDT, CDR2 YYEEEE. There are 14 residues in the CDR3. The CDR3 bases are TGTGCCAGCAGCCGGGGACAGGGGGACCAGCCCCAGCATTTT. This codes for CASSRGQGDQPQHF.

The genes are TRBV28 and TRBJ2-1, with D possibly matching TRBD1 (6 bases). Trimming removed 2 bases at V and 15 bases at J, with 11 bases between. The CDR3 has 11 residues. Germline lookup yields CDR1 MDHEN and CDR2 SYDVKM. CDR3 bases: TGTGCCAGCAGTTTAGGGACAAGGTGGTTCTTC. Translating it yields CASSLGTRWFF.

The chain links TRBV11-2 to TRBJ2-4; tentative D call: TRBD1 (5 bases). Trimming removed 5 bases from V and 0 bases from J, with 20 bases in between. CDR1 and CDR2 (germline): SGHAT, FQNNGV. The CDR3 is 18 amino acids. The CDR3 sequence is CASSQGQGGPLAKNIQYF. Written as DNA, the CDR3 is TGTGCCAGCAGCCAAGGGCAGGGCGGTCCACTAGCCAAAAACATTCAGTACTTC.

Only one count was recorded for this clone. The rearrangement links TRBV28 to TRBJ2-6; possible D gene TRBD2, 5 bases. The CDR3 consists of 18 residues. V was cut by 5 bases and J by 0 bases, with 17 bases left in between. Germline V gives CDR1 MDHEN, CDR2 SYDVKM. The CDR3 loop reads CASSPSPTGFSGANVLTF. In DNA, the CDR3 is TGTGCCAGCAGTCCCTCCCCTACGGGATTCTCTGGGGCCAACGTCCTGACTTTC.

The chain joins TRBV20-1 to TRBJ2-2; D not resolved. The CDR3 is 11 residues long. CDR1 DFQATT and CDR2 SNEGSKA come from the germline V gene (reference sequence). Trimming removed 4 bases at V and 7 bases at J, with 7 bases between. In nucleotides, the CDR3 is TGCAGTGCTACGGAATACGGGGAGCTGTTTTTT. Residues: CSATEYGELFF.

J is TRBJ1-5 and V is TRBV6-5; D ambiguous. This CDR3 has 14 residues. V lost 2 bases and J lost 2, with 7 bases in between. The germline gives CDR1 MNHEY, CDR2 SVGAGI. The DNA of the CDR3 is TGTGCCAGCAGTTACAGGCTGGGCAATCAGCCCCAGCATTTT. The encoded protein is CASSYRLGNQPQHF.

The gene calls are TRBV9 and TRBJ2-1; 8 bases agree with TRBD2. After removal of 0 bases from V and 1 base from J, the junction contained 0 bases not matched to a gene. From germline, CDR1 is SGDLS and CDR2 YYNGEE. This CDR3 comprises 15 residues. The chain's CDR3 is CASSVAGGSYNEQFF. The CDR3 coding sequence is TGTGCCAGCAGCGTAGCGGGGGGGTCCTACAATGAGCAGTTCTTC.

The V gene is TRBV5-6, the J gene TRBJ1-5, with unresolved D. Per the germline V gene, CDR1 is SGHDT and CDR2 is YYEEEE. V lost 0 bases, J lost 0 bases, and 7 bases lay in between. CDR3 length: 15 residues. The DNA for the CDR3 is TGTGCCAGCAGCTTGGGTCAGAATAGCAATCAGCCCCAGCATTTT. Translating it yields CASSLGQNSNQPQHF.

This chain joins TRBV9 and TRBJ2-1; maybe TRBD2 (5 bases). V gave up 3 bases and J gave up 0 bases, with 19 bases separating them. In germline, CDR1 is SGDLS, CDR2 YYNGEE. CDR3 length: 18 amino acids. The CDR3 DNA is TGTGCCAGCAGCGCGCAATCTACGGGGTTTAGCTCCTACAATGAGCAGTTCTTC. Translating gives CASSAQSTGFSSYNEQFF.

The genes are TRBV15 and TRBJ2-7; 11 bases are a match to TRBD1. The CDR3 is 16 residues long. CDR1 is LNHNV and CDR2 is YYDKDF in the germline V gene (reference sequence). V lost 5 bases and J lost 0; bases outside the gene matches: 6. In nucleotides, the CDR3 is TGTGCCACCAGCGGACCCGGGACAGGGGGCTCCTACGAGCAGTACTTC. Translating gives CATSGPGTGGSYEQYF.

The chain combines TRBV9 with TRBJ2-7; a weak D match, TRBD2 (6 bases). V was clipped by 2 bases and J by 7 bases, with 22 bases between them. Germline CDR1 is SGDLS and CDR2 is YYNGEE. The CDR3 covers 16 residues. In DNA, the CDR3 is TGTGCCAGCAGCGTCCTCCGGGACTCTCCTTCCCTGGAGCAGTACTTC. Translated: CASSVLRDSPSLEQYF.

The V gene is TRBV30, the J gene TRBJ2-5; 7 positions match TRBD1. The V segment lost 4 bases and the J segment 1 base; nucleotides outside the gene matches: 6. The CDR3 is made up of 14 amino acids. Germline V gene data show CDR1 as GTSNPN and CDR2 as SVGIG (reference sequence). CDR3 sequence: CAWTNWDSQETQYF. CDR3 coding DNA: TGTGCCTGGACAAATTGGGACAGCCAAGAGACCCAGTACTTC.

This clone was counted only a few times. This rearrangement joins TRBV15 to TRBJ2-2, with 8 bases matching TRBD1. Germline V gene sequence: CDR1 LNHNV, CDR2 YYDKDF (reference sequence). The CDR3 loop spans 15 amino acids. V was clipped by 4 bases and J by 7 bases; unmatched bases: 8. DNA of the CDR3: TGTGCCACCAGCAAGTTAGGACAGGGACACGGGGAGCTGTTTTTT. This translates into CATSKLGQGHGELFF.

The chain employs TRBV7-2 and TRBJ1-5, with 7 bases identical to TRBD1. Germline CDR1 is SGHTA and CDR2 is FQGNSA. V trimming: 5 bases; J trimming: 5 bases; junction bases outside the gene matches: 9. This CDR3 is built from 15 residues. CDR3 bases: TGTGCCAGCAGCCTCCAGGGACAGCCACATCAGCCCCAGCATTTT. It encodes CASSLQGQPHQPQHF. Supplemented by reference TRBV7-2 and TRBJ1-5, the full variable domain reads GAGVSQSPSNKVTEKGKDVELRCDPISGHTALYWYRQSLGQGLEFLIYFQGNSAPDKSGLPSDRFSAERTGGSVSTLTIQRTQQEDSAVYLCASSLQGQPHQPQHFGDGTRLSIL.

V and J are TRBV18 and TRBJ2-1, with TRBD2 matching 13 bases. The CDR3 consists of 15 residues. Germline V gene lookup returns CDR1 KGHSH and CDR2 LQKENI. The V gene end was trimmed by 3 bases and the J gene end by 5 bases; junction bases not matched to a gene: 1. The CDR3 DNA reads as TGTGCCAGCTCACCCGGACTAGCGGGGGACAATGAGCAGTTCTTC. It yields the protein CASSPGLAGDNEQFF.

The sample holds one count of this clone. The rearrangement joins TRBV9 to TRBJ2-3, with D tentatively TRBD2 (7 bases). The germline V gene has CDR1 SGDLS and CDR2 YYNGEE. V dropped 4 bases and J dropped 2 bases, with 14 bases sitting between them. The CDR3 consists of 15 residues. The DNA of the CDR3 is TGTGCCAGCAGCCCACGGGGGGCTGACACAGATACGCAGTATTTT. Translated, it gives CASSPRGADTDTQYF. Full variable domain (outside the CDR3, taken from reference TRBV9 and TRBJ2-3): DSGVTQTPKHLITATGQRVTLRCSPRSGDLSVYWYQQSLDQGLQFLIQYYNGEERAKGNILERFSAQQFPDLHSELNLSSLELGDSALYFCASSPRGADTDTQYFGPGTRLTVL.

The chain uses TRBV10-2 and TRBJ1-2; 9 bases are shared with TRBD1. Germline trimming cut 0 bases from V and 7 bases from J; bases unmatched to any gene: 6. Per the germline V gene, CDR1 is WSHSY and CDR2 is SAAADI. CDR3 size: 15 residues. CDR3: CASSESPGTGFGYTF. As DNA, the CDR3 is TGCGCCAGCAGTGAGTCCCCCGGGACAGGGTTTGGCTACACCTTC.

The chain uses TRBV6-6 and TRBJ1-2, with TRBD1 as a possible D gene (6 bases). Germline V CDR1 and CDR2: MNHNY, SVGAGI (reference sequence). The CDR3 has 14 residues. Trimming took off 5 bases at V and 3 bases at J, with 13 bases between the two ends. The CDR3 loop reads CASSDHRAYYGYTF. The CDR3 region has the DNA TGTGCCAGCAGTGACCACAGGGCCTACTATGGCTACACCTTC.

The genes are TRBV19 and TRBJ2-5; the match to TRBD2 covers 11 bases. This CDR3 is 14 amino acids long. With V trimmed by 10 bases and J by 4 bases, 8 bases remained unmatched. The germline V gene has CDR1 LNHDA and CDR2 SQIVND (reference sequence). CDR3 nucleotide sequence: TGTGCCACCGGGACTAGCGGTCTTGGAGAGACCCAGTACTTC. Its protein is CATGTSGLGETQYF.